Sequencing of this T cell receptor beta chain was carried out in a study of shared clonotypes between healthy human individuals. There were only Caucasian adults among the donors, and all lived in Nashville, Tennessee. CD4+ cells yielded CD45RA+ naive and CD45RA-negative memory subsets. This CDR3 has 14 amino acids. CDR1 MNHNS and CDR2 SASEGT come from the germline V gene. The V gene end was trimmed by 7 bases and the J gene end by 7 bases; junction bases not matched to a gene: 8. TCRdb keeps only in-frame clones here, not all; method: immunoSEQ multiplex PCR. The repertoire consists of some 550,000 clones, with almost 97% occurring once and the leading ten covering less than 0.065%. On this clone itself: Its antigen is as yet unknown.

Overall study findings and caveats: Blood was the sole source, and tissue repertoires probably differ. For sorted subsets, rarefaction showed incomplete sequencing despite large depth.

The chain carries TRBV6-1 and TRBJ2-2, with 8 bases matching TRBD1. Sequenced sample: naive CD4+ T cells sorted from blood. Subset of the sample: CD45RA+ positively selected. The clonotype comes from a woman younger than 45 in good health. The CDR3 loop reads CASKETGVFGELFF. The DNA for the CDR3 is TGTGCCAGCAAAGAGACAGGGGTGTTCGGGGAGCTGTTTTTT.